These 20 T cell receptor beta chains were all obtained from the same sample, sequenced in a study of regulatory T cells in long-lasting Graves disease. Time point given: newly diagnosed GD, antithyroid drugs for less than 3 months. PBMCs were the source of the RNA used for TCR sequencing. Construction of TCR beta libraries relied on iRepertoire HTBI primers and on Arm-PCR targeting CDR3 regions. TCRdb itself ran the multiplex PCR reads through MiXCR, one entry per CDR3 protein. This sample has some 330,000 distinct CDR3 sequences, with about 10% found just once. The data also belong to a second study, concerning T cells in Graves' hyperthyroidism and ophthalmopathy.

The sequenced sample was peripheral blood mononuclear cells (PBMCs), obtained at new diagnosis, from a patient treated with antithyroid drugs. Receptor source: a woman between 18 and 29 years old with Graves disease.

This clonotype was found a few times. The J gene is TRBJ2-3, the V gene TRBV14; D perhaps matches TRBD1 (6 bases). Germline CDR1 reads SGHDN; CDR2 reads FVKESK. V shed 0 bases and J shed 3 bases, with 10 bases lying between them. The length of the CDR3 is 15 residues. The CDR3 sequence: CASSQDFRGTDTQYF. The CDR3 DNA reads TGTGCCAGCAGCCAAGATTTCAGGGGAACAGATACGCAGTATTTT.

This clonotype was seen ten or more times. This chain connects TRBV28 to TRBJ2-1; D might be TRBD2 (5 bases). The germline V gene has CDR1 MDHEN and CDR2 SYDVKM. V lost 4 bases, J lost 4 bases, and 11 bases lay in between. The CDR3 length is 14 residues. In nucleotides, the CDR3 is TGTGCCAGCAGTTCCGGAGGCCCTTACAATGAGCAGTTCTTC. Translating it yields CASSSGGPYNEQFF.

In this sample, this clonotype turned up a few times. V usage is TRBV7-2 and J usage is TRBJ1-5; the D gene is possibly TRBD1 (6 bases). Trimming pared 6 bases from V and 3 bases from J, leaving 12 bases between. This CDR3 has 14 amino acids. Germline lookup yields CDR1 SGHTA and CDR2 FQGNSA. The CDR3 nucleotides read TGTGCCAGCAGTCGGACAGCTTACAATCAGCCCCAGCATTTT. This sequence encodes CASSRTAYNQPQHF.

A remark on this clonotype: At one end, the junction sequence differs from germline, possibly due to a read error. This chain uses TRBV20-1 with TRBJ2-1, with D hard to call. Germline V gene sequence: CDR1 DFQATT, CDR2 SNEGSKA (reference sequence). This CDR3 has 12 amino acids. CDR3 coding DNA: TGCAGTGCTGAGTGGCCTTACAATGGGCAGTTCTTC. This codes for CSAEWPYNGQFF.

This clonotype was seen repeatedly, ten times or more. This sequence joins TRBV18 and TRBJ1-5; D is uncertain. The length of the CDR3 is 15 residues. The V end was cut by 2 bases, the J end by 6 bases, with 14 bases between. CDR1 KGHSH and CDR2 LQKENI come from the germline V gene. The CDR3 DNA is TGTGCCAGCTCACCAGAACCCTCAAGAGGTCAGCCCCAGCATTTT. This gives the protein CASSPEPSRGQPQHF.

This clonotype has a count of ten or more. The chain carries TRBV28 and TRBJ1-1, with 8 bases that match TRBD1. This CDR3 is 15 amino acids long. V lost 2 bases, J lost 1 base, and 3 bases stayed unmatched. The germline V gene encodes CDR1 MDHEN and CDR2 SYDVKM. The CDR3 sequence is CASSLPGTGNTEAFF. The CDR3 DNA reads as TGTGCCAGCAGTTTACCCGGGACAGGGAACACTGAAGCTTTCTTT.

This clonotype was found many times. The chain is built from TRBV7-2 and TRBJ1-1; D ambiguous. This CDR3 has 15 amino acids. Germline V gene lookup returns CDR1 SGHTA and CDR2 FQGNSA. The V end lost 8 bases, the J end lost 4 bases, and 20 bases lay between the germline ends. The CDR3, as DNA: TGTGCCAGCGGGCCGATCGGGCTATTAGTCACTGAAGCTTTCTTT. It translates to CASGPIGLLVTEAFF. The full variable domain, completed using reference TRBV7-2 and TRBJ1-1, is GAGVSQSPSNKVTEKGKDVELRCDPISGHTALYWYRQSLGQGLEFLIYFQGNSAPDKSGLPSDRFSAERTGGSVSTLTIQRTQQEDSAVYLCASGPIGLLVTEAFFGQGTRLTVV.

This clonotype was found many times. This chain links TRBV4-1 with TRBJ2-1; TRBD2 aligns across 10 bases. The CDR3 loop spans 19 amino acids. Germline loops: CDR1 MGHRA, CDR2 YSYEKL. V was pared by 4 bases and J by 6 bases, with 18 bases of the junction left unmatched. The CDR3 nucleotides read TGCGCCAGCAGCCCCATCCCGGGACTAGCGACTTCAGCGGGCAATGAGCAGTTCTTC. This codes for CASSPIPGLATSAGNEQFF.

At least ten counts were recorded for this clonotype. The V call is TRBV2, the J call TRBJ1-2; 10 bases are a match to TRBD1. The CDR3 runs to 18 residues. Germline loops: CDR1 SNHLY, CDR2 FYNNEI. With 3 bases clipped from V and 2 bases from J, the junction kept 12 bases outside the gene matches. The CDR3: CASSDSGTGVRHNYGYTF. As DNA, the CDR3 is TGTGCCAGCAGTGATTCCGGGACAGGGGTTCGGCACAACTATGGCTACACCTTC.

This clonotype was counted between two and nine times. The chain joins TRBV7-3 to TRBJ2-5; TRBD2 agrees at 7 bases. After removal of 4 bases from V and 3 bases from J, the junction contained 8 bases not matched to a gene. Germline V gene data show CDR1 as SGHTA and CDR2 as FQGTGA. The CDR3 consists of 15 residues. CDR3 loop: CASSSYSGPKETQYF. CDR3 DNA: TGTGCCAGCAGCTCATATAGCGGGCCGAAAGAGACCCAGTACTTC. The whole variable domain, filled in from reference TRBV7-3 and TRBJ2-5, reads GAGVSQTPSNKVTEKGKYVELRCDPISGHTALYWYRQSLGQGPEFLIYFQGTGAADDSGLPNDRFFAVRPEGSVSTLKIQRTERGDSAVYLCASSSYSGPKETQYFGPGTRLLVL.

This clonotype has a handful of counts. V and J are TRBV4-3 and TRBJ2-5; the D gene is possibly TRBD2 (6 bases). The V end was cut by 1 base, the J end by 2 bases, with 17 bases between. CDR3 length equals 17 residues. The germline gives CDR1 LGHNA, CDR2 YSLEER. In nucleotides, the CDR3 is TGCGCCAGCAGCCAAGGGGCGGGCGGGATAACTCAAGAGACCCAGTACTTC. Its protein is CASSQGAGGITQETQYF.

This clonotype was seen repeatedly, ten times or more. The junction does not match germline at one end; this may be a read error. CDR3 sequence (DNA): TGCAGTGCGAGAGGAGACCATAATCAGCCCCAGCATTTT. Amino acids: CSARGDHNQPQHF. The chain has TRBV20-1 and TRBJ1-5; D ambiguous. The V gene's germline CDR1 is DFQATT and CDR2 SNEGSKA (reference sequence). CDR3 length equals 13 residues.

V and J are TRBV10-3 and TRBJ2-3, with 11 bases fitting TRBD2. The CDR3 totals 15 residues. Unmatched junction bases numbered 7, after V lost 7 bases and J lost 4 bases. CDR1 is ENHRY and CDR2 is SYGVKD in the germline V gene. CDR3 protein: CAINRSGRAPDTQYF. The CDR3 DNA reads TGTGCCATCAACCGTAGCGGGAGGGCCCCAGATACGCAGTATTTT.

This clonotype was found many times. The chain recombines TRBV7-2 with TRBJ2-1; a possible D gene is TRBD1 (6 bases). CDR1 and CDR2 from the germline V gene are SGHTA and FQGNSA. The CDR3 is made up of 16 amino acids. Deletions cut 3 bases from V and 1 base from J, with 13 bases between. CDR3 nucleotides: TGTGCCAGCAGCTTGCAGGGGCCAGGTTCCTACAATGAGCAGTTCTTC. As protein: CASSLQGPGSYNEQFF.

This clonotype was detected ten times or more. J is TRBJ2-1 and V is TRBV20-1; D ambiguous. This CDR3 comprises 18 residues. CDR1 and CDR2 (germline): DFQATT, SNEGSKA (reference sequence). Trimming took off 4 bases at V and 0 bases at J, with 22 bases between the two ends. CDR3 in DNA: TGCAGTGCTACGCCTCGTCCCCCGCGTGCGAGCTCCTACAATGAGCAGTTCTTC. This translates into CSATPRPPRASSYNEQFF.

This clonotype was counted between two and nine times. The chain uses TRBV14 and TRBJ1-1; D uncertain. V gave up 1 base and J gave up 3 bases, with 9 bases separating them. Germline assignment: CDR1 SGHDN and CDR2 FVKESK. This CDR3 contains 14 residues. The CDR3 is CASSQGVWDTEAFF. The CDR3, as DNA: TGTGCCAGCAGCCAAGGGGTATGGGACACTGAAGCTTTCTTT.

This clonotype has a handful of counts. V usage is TRBV27 and J usage is TRBJ1-5; D ambiguous. V gave up 3 bases and J gave up 0 bases, with 9 bases separating them. Per the germline V gene, CDR1 is MNHEY and CDR2 is SMNVEV (reference sequence). CDR3 length: 15 residues. CDR3 in DNA: TGTGCCAGCAGTTTTGGAGGTTATAGCAATCAGCCCCAGCATTTT. Its translation: CASSFGGYSNQPQHF.

This clonotype was counted many times. The V gene is TRBV11-2, the J gene TRBJ1-3; no clear D. There are 14 residues in the CDR3. Trimming cost V 5 bases and J 0 bases, with 8 bases left between them. Germline CDR1 reads SGHAT; CDR2 reads FQNNGV. DNA of the CDR3: TGTGCCAGCAGCCTCGTACCCTCTGGAAACACCATATATTTT. Protein product: CASSLVPSGNTIYF.

This clonotype was seen repeatedly, ten times or more. This chain connects TRBV7-2 to TRBJ2-5, with D unclear. CDR3 size: 12 residues. Germline values: CDR1 SGHTA, CDR2 FQGNSA. V shed 1 base and J shed 7 bases, with 7 bases lying between them. CDR3 DNA: TGTGCCAGCAGCTTAGTGTGGGGGACCCAGTACTTC. Its translation is CASSLVWGTQYF.

This clonotype was detected many times. This chain uses TRBV20-1 with TRBJ2-2; D gene unclear. This CDR3 is built from 12 residues. V lost 6 bases, J lost 3 bases, and 8 bases lay in between. The germline gives CDR1 DFQATT, CDR2 SNEGSKA (reference sequence). CDR3 in amino acids: CSALLHTGELFF. CDR3 sequence (DNA): TGCAGTGCATTATTGCACACCGGGGAGCTGTTTTTT.